The T cell receptor beta chain described here comes from a study of T-cell memory formation after mild COVID-19. Trimming shortened V by 0 bases and J by 1 base, and 16 bases separated the two germline ends. CDR3 length: 19 residues. CDR1 and CDR2 from the germline V gene are MNHEY and SVGAGI. General observations from the study: Clones that contracted from day 15 to 85 were balanced CD4/CD8, while later expanders leaned CD4+. The SARS-CoV-2 specificity of second-wave clones reaching peak at day 37 remained unverified. Pre-infection memory held some responding clones, suggesting pre-existing cross-reactive T cells responded. CD8+ contracting clones occupied EMRA, while CD4+ ones occupied mainly CM and EM.

This clonotype came up a few times. Its specificity is not known. MiXCR, applied by TCRdb to the 5' RACE reads, yields one record per CDR3 protein. Of 270,000 or so distinct CDR3 sequences in the sample, 16% were seen once. Sequencing was performed on PBMCs or a T cell subset sorted from them (not recorded which). This TCR came from a man aged 18 to 35 who had mild COVID-19 (a few samples of this study predate the infection). Cell type and time point are not known. This rearrangement joins TRBV6-5 to TRBJ2-6, with D perhaps TRBD1 or TRBD2 (5 bases each). The CDR3 loop is CASSYSPEGRRSGANVLTF. The CDR3 DNA reads TGTGCCAGCAGTTACTCCCCCGAGGGACGGAGATCTGGGGCCAACGTCCTGACTTTC.